One sample yielded the 17 T cell receptor beta chains listed below, sequenced in a study of a mutant IDH1 vaccine in newly diagnosed glioma. Here immunoSEQ multiplex PCR was the method, and the copy in TCRdb shows in-frame clones only, minus some. The sample lists some 38,000 clones, around 82% occurring once. As for time point: week 5, during vaccination. The content of each vaccine dose was 300 ug of mutant IDH1 20-mer peptide, and topical imiquimod accompanied it. Their antigens remain unidentified. The sequenced sample was PBMCs, obtained from a glioma patient whose treatment included an IDH1 peptide vaccine. These receptors came from a man aged 35 to 55 with glioma.

This sequence joins TRBV5-1 and TRBJ1-4; D uncertain. The CDR3 spans 14 residues. V was cut by 3 bases and J by 4 bases, with 10 bases left in between. The germline V gene has CDR1 SGHRS and CDR2 YFSETQ. The CDR3 spells CASSSRALNEKLFF. In DNA form, the CDR3 reads TGCGCCAGCAGCTCTCGGGCCCTTAATGAAAAACTGTTTTTT.

The CDR3 DNA is TGTGCCAGCAGCGTAGAAGTGGGGGCCGGGAGCACTGAAGCTTTCTTT. Amino acid sequence: CASSVEVGAGSTEAFF. The chain couples TRBV9 to TRBJ1-1; possibly TRBD1 for D (6 bases). Germline loops: CDR1 SGDLS, CDR2 YYNGEE. CDR3 length equals 16 residues. Trimming left V 0 bases short and J 4 bases short, with 16 bases between.

The rearrangement links TRBV9 to TRBJ2-1, with 11 bases that match TRBD2. V shed 3 bases and J 9 bases; nucleotides not matched to a gene: 8. The CDR3 runs to 15 residues. Germline V CDR1 and CDR2: SGDLS, YYNGEE. CDR3 protein: CASSGASGGWGEQFF. The CDR3 nucleotides read TGTGCCAGCAGCGGAGCTAGCGGGGGGTGGGGTGAGCAGTTCTTC.

This sequence joins TRBV29-1 and TRBJ2-1; 8 positions agree with TRBD2. The CDR3 is 14 amino acids. Germline values: CDR1 SQVTM, CDR2 ANQGSEA. With V trimmed by 7 bases and J by 6 bases, 11 bases remained unmatched. CDR3 bases: TGCAGCGCCGGATATGGGACTAGAGGCAATGAGCAGTTCTTC. It is translated as CSAGYGTRGNEQFF.

The chain joins TRBV5-1 to TRBJ2-5, with 7 bases fitting TRBD1. V lost 0 bases and J lost 4; bases outside the gene matches: 3. The CDR3 totals 14 residues. CDR1 is SGHRS and CDR2 is YFSETQ in the germline V gene. CDR3 bases: TGCGCCAGCAGCTTGGGTACAGGGGTAGAGACCCAGTACTTC. Translated, it gives CASSLGTGVETQYF. The complete variable domain, with remaining parts taken from reference TRBV5-1 and TRBJ2-5, reads KAGVTQTPRYLIKTRGQQVTLSCSPISGHRSVSWYQQTPGQGLQFLFEYFSETQRNKGNFPGRFSGRQFSNSRSEMNVSTLELGDSALYLCASSLGTGVETQYFGPGTRLLVL.

The chain is built from TRBV27 and TRBJ2-1, with a tentative D call TRBD2 (7 bases). The germline CDR1 and CDR2 sequences are MNHEY and SMNVEV (reference sequence). The germline V and J ends were trimmed by 8 bases and 7 bases, with 21 bases remaining between them. The CDR3 totals 15 residues. Here the CDR3 reads CASGRGGFSGNEQFF. The CDR3 nucleotides are TGTGCCAGCGGTAGGGGGGGATTCAGTGGGAATGAGCAGTTCTTC.

The chain joins TRBV5-4 to TRBJ2-7; D might be TRBD1 or TRBD2, each matching 5 bases. The length of the CDR3 is 14 residues. V lost 4 bases, J lost 1 base, and 12 bases lay in between. Germline lookup yields CDR1 SGHNT and CDR2 YYREEE (reference sequence). The CDR3 sequence: CASSPQEGSYEQYF. As DNA, the CDR3 is TGTGCCAGCAGCCCTCAAGAGGGGTCCTACGAGCAGTACTTC.

The V gene is TRBV4-1, the J gene TRBJ1-5, with D possibly matching TRBD1 (6 bases). The V end lost 0 bases, the J end lost 2 bases, and 11 bases lay between the germline ends. Germline V gene lookup returns CDR1 MGHRA and CDR2 YSYEKL. The CDR3 has 16 residues. The CDR3 nucleotides read TGCGCCAGCAGCCAAGATGGGGGGCTTGGCAATCAGCCCCAGCATTTT. This translates into CASSQDGGLGNQPQHF.

V usage is TRBV5-1 and J usage is TRBJ1-2; TRBD1 aligns across 7 bases. V was pared by 4 bases and J by 5 bases, with 11 bases of the junction left unmatched. This CDR3 is 15 amino acids long. CDR1 and CDR2 from the germline V gene are SGHRS and YFSETQ. The CDR3 nucleotides read TGCGCCAGCAGCCGCGAGACAGGGACGGAGTATGGCTACACCTTC. It is translated as CASSRETGTEYGYTF. The whole variable domain, filled in from reference TRBV5-1 and TRBJ1-2, reads KAGVTQTPRYLIKTRGQQVTLSCSPISGHRSVSWYQQTPGQGLQFLFEYFSETQRNKGNFPGRFSGRQFSNSRSEMNVSTLELGDSALYLCASSRETGTEYGYTFGSGTRLTVV.

On this clone: At one boundary the junction diverges from the germline segment, which might be a read error. The V call is TRBV23-1, the J call TRBJ1-1; no firm D call. TRBV23-1 falls under the ORF class, with uncertain function. CDR3 length: 10 residues. CDR3 region: CASSQSIAGF. The CDR3 coding sequence is TGCGCCAGCAGTCAATCCATCGCGGGGTTT.

CDR3 region: CASSPPGVWDTQYF. The CDR3 DNA reads as TGTGCCAGCAGTCCCCCGGGGGTTTGGGATACGCAGTATTTT. V and J are TRBV7-2 and TRBJ2-3; tentative D call: TRBD2 (6 bases). V was shortened by 6 bases and J by 6 bases, with 16 bases between the two germline ends. The CDR3 runs 14 residues. Germline loops: CDR1 SGHTA, CDR2 FQGNSA.

To note about this clone: The sample holds other DNA sequences that translate to the same CDR3. This rearrangement joins TRBV7-9 to TRBJ1-1; tentative D call: TRBD1 (6 bases). Trimming took off 1 base at V and 2 bases at J, with 8 bases between the two ends. The CDR3 consists of 14 residues. Germline assignment: CDR1 SEHNR and CDR2 FQNEAQ (reference sequence). The CDR3 region is CASSLGQVNTEAFF. For the CDR3, the DNA is TGTGCCAGCAGCTTAGGACAGGTCAACACTGAAGCTTTCTTT. The variable domain in full, completed from reference TRBV7-9 and TRBJ1-1, reads DTGVSQNPRHKITKRGQNVTFRCDPISEHNRLYWYRQTLGQGPEFLTYFQNEAQLEKSRLLSDRFSAERPKGSFSTLEIQRTEQGDSAMYLCASSLGQVNTEAFFGQGTRLTVV.

The chain is built from TRBV19 and TRBJ2-6, with 10 bases lining up with TRBD1. The CDR3 loop spans 16 amino acids. V dropped 6 bases and J dropped 2; count of bases not matched to a gene: 4. Germline V CDR1 and CDR2: LNHDA, SQIVND (reference sequence). The CDR3, as DNA: TGTGCCAGTAGCCGACAGGGGGCGACTGGGGCCAACGTCCTGACTTTC. Protein product: CASSRQGATGANVLTF.

This clone was seen a few times. The chain has TRBV30 and TRBJ2-7; TRBD1 is a possible D gene (6 bases). The CDR3 totals 15 residues. V lost 2 bases and J 4 bases, leaving 18 bases between the germline ends. Germline lookup yields CDR1 GTSNPN and CDR2 SVGIG (reference sequence). DNA of the CDR3: TGTGCCTGGAGTTGGACCGGGACATCGCGATACGAGCAGTACTTC. Protein product: CAWSWTGTSRYEQYF. Based on the CDR3 plus reference TRBV30 and TRBJ2-7, the full variable domain is SQTIHQWPATLVQPVGSPLSLECTVEGTSNPNLYWYRQAAGRGLQLLFYSVGIGQISSEVPQNLSASRPQDRQFILSSKKLLLSDSGFYLCAWSWTGTSRYEQYFGPGTRLTVT.

In its sample, this clone was seen once. The genes are TRBV27 and TRBJ1-5, with D possibly TRBD1 on 6 matching bases. The CDR3 spans 17 residues. The germline V and J ends were trimmed by 6 bases and 0 bases, with 18 bases remaining between them. CDR1 MNHEY and CDR2 SMNVEV come from the germline V gene (reference sequence). CDR3 amino acids: CASRGGANIYSNQPQHF. The CDR3 DNA sequence: TGTGCCAGCAGGGGGGGGGCGAATATATATAGCAATCAGCCCCAGCATTTT.

The J gene is TRBJ1-5, the V gene TRBV5-5; D may be TRBD1 (5 bases). The germline V gene has CDR1 SGHKS and CDR2 YYEKEE (reference sequence). The CDR3 contains 16 residues. V lost 0 bases to trimming and J lost 1 base, with 11 bases between them. CDR3 nucleotide sequence: TGTGCCAGCAGCTTGGGAGGGCAGGGAAGCAATCAGCCCCAGCATTTT. Encoded protein: CASSLGGQGSNQPQHF.

The chain recombines TRBV5-6 with TRBJ1-1; D unclear. The CDR3 covers 12 residues. With 0 bases removed from V and 8 bases from J, the gap between germline ends came to 8 bases. Germline V gives CDR1 SGHDT, CDR2 YYEEEE. This CDR3 is CASSLVVSEAFF. The CDR3 coding sequence is TGTGCCAGCAGCTTGGTTGTTTCAGAAGCTTTCTTT.